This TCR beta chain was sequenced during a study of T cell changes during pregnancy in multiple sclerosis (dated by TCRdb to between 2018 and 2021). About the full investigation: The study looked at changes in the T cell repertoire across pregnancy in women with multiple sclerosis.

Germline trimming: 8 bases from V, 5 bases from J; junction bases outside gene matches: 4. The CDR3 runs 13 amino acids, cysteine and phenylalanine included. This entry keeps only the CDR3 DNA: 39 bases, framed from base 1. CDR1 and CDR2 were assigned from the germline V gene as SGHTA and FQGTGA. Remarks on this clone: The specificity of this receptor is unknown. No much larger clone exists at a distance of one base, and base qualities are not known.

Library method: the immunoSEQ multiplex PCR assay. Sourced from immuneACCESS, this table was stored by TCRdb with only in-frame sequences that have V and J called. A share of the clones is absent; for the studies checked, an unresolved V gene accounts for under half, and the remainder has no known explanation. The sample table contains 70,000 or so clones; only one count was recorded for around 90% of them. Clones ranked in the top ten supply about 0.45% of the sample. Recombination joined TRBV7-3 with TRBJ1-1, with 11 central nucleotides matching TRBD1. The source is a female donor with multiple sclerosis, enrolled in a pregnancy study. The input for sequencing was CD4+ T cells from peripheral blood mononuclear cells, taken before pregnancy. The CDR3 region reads CASGQGAGTEAFF. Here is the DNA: TGTGCCAGCGGACAGGGGGCCGGGACTGAAGCTTTCTTT.